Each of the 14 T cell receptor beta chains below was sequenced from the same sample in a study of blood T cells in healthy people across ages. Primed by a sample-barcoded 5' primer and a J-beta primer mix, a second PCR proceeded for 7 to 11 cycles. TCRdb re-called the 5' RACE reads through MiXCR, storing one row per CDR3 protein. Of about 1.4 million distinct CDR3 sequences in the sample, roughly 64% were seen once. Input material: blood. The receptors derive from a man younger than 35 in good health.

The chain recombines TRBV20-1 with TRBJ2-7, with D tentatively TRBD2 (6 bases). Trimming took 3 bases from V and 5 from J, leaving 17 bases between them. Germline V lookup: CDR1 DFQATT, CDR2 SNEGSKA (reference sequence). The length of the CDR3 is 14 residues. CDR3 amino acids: CSASVRESPHEQYF. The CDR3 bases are TGCAGTGCTAGTGTTCGGGAGAGCCCCCACGAGCAGTACTTC.

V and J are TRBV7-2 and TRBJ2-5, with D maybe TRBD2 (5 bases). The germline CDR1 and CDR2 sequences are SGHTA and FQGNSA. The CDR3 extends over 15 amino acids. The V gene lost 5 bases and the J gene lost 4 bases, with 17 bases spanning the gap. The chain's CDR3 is CASSLGKRGLETQYF. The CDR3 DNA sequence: TGTGCCAGCAGCCTAGGAAAACGGGGTTTAGAGACCCAGTACTTC.

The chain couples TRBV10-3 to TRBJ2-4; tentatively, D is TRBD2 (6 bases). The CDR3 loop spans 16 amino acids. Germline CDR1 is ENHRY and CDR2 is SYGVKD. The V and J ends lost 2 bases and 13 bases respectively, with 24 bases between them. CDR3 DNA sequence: TGTGCCATCAGTGAGCCATTTGGGCAGGGAGGTTGGGAGCAGTACTTC. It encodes CAISEPFGQGGWEQYF.

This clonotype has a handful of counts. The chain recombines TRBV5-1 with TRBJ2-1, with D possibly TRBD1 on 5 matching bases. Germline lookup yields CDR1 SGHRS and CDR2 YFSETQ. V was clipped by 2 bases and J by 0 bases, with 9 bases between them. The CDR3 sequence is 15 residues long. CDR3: CASSFDSYSYNEQFF. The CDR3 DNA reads TGCGCCAGCAGCTTCGACAGTTACTCCTACAATGAGCAGTTCTTC.

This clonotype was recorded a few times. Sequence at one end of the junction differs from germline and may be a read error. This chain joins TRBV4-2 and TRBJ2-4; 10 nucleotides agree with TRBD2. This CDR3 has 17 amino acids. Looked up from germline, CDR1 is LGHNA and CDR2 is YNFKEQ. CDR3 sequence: CASSQGLADSAKNIQYF. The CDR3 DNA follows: TGTGCCAGTAGCCAAGGACTAGCGGATAGCGCCAAAAACATTCAGTACTTC.

CDR3 amino acids: CASSLGWDIQYF. The CDR3 DNA reads TGTGCCAGCAGCTTAGGATGGGACATTCAGTACTTC. V gene TRBV7-2 combines with J gene TRBJ2-4, with D unclear. The CDR3 contains 12 residues. The ends were cut back, 1 base at V and 8 bases at J, with 6 bases in the middle. CDR1 is SGHTA, CDR2 FQGNSA, per germline. Looking up the rest from reference TRBV7-2 and TRBJ2-4 gives the full variable domain: GAGVSQSPSNKVTEKGKDVELRCDPISGHTALYWYRQSLGQGLEFLIYFQGNSAPDKSGLPSDRFSAERTGGSVSTLTIQRTQQEDSAVYLCASSLGWDIQYFGAGTRLSVL.

For the CDR3, the DNA is TGCAGCGTTACCGTGGAGGGGCAGGAGGAAAAACTGTTTTTT. Amino acids: CSVTVEGQEEKLFF. The rearrangement links TRBV29-1 to TRBJ1-4, with D possibly matching TRBD1 (5 bases). V lost 5 bases, J lost 8 bases, and 18 bases lay in between. The CDR3 extends over 14 amino acids. Per the germline V gene, CDR1 is SQVTM and CDR2 is ANQGSEA.

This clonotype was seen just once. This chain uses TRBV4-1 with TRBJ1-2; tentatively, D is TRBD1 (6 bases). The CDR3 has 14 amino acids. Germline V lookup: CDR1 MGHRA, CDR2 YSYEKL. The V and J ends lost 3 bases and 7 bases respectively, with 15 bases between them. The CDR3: CASSQGHSFGGYTF. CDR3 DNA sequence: TGCGCCAGCAGCCAGGGACACTCCTTCGGTGGCTACACCTTC.

CDR3 protein: CASSLETQANTGELFF. For the CDR3, the DNA is TGCGCCAGCAGCTTGGAGACGCAGGCGAACACCGGGGAGCTGTTTTTT. The rearrangement uses TRBV5-1 and TRBJ2-2, with unresolved D. V lost 0 bases and J lost 0, with 9 bases in between. This CDR3 contains 16 residues. The germline CDR1 and CDR2 sequences are SGHRS and YFSETQ.

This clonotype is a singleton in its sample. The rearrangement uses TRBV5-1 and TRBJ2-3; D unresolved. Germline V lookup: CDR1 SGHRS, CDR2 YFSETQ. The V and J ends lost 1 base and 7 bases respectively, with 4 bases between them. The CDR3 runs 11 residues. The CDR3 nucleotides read TGCGCCAGCAGCTTGAAAAATACGCAGTATTTT. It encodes CASSLKNTQYF.

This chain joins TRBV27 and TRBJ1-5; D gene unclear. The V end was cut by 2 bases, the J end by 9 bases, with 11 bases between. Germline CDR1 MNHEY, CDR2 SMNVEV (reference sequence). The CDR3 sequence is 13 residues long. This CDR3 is CASSLGQSRPQHF. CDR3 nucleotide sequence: TGTGCCAGCAGTTTAGGGCAGTCAAGGCCCCAGCATTTT.

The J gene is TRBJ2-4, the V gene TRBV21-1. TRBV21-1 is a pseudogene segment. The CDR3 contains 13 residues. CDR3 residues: CASSEERPNIQYF. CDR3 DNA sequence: TGTGCCAGCAGCGAAGAACGGCCAAACATTCAGTACTTC.

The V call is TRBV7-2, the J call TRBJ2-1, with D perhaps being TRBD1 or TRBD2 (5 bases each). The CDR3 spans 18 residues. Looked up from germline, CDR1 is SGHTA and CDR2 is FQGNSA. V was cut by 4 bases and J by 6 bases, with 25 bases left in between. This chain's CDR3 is CASSSIDGTGLSRNEQFF. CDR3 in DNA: TGTGCCAGCAGCTCCATCGACGGGACGGGGTTATCTCGCAATGAGCAGTTCTTC.

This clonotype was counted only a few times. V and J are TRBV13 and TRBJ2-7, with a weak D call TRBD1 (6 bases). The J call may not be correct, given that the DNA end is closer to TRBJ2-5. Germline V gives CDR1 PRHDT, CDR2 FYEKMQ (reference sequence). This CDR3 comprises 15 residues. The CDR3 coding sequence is TGTGCCAGCAGCTTAGGCCCCAGGGGACCAGAGACCCAGTACTTC. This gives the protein CASSLGPRGPETQYF.